A selection of T cell receptor beta chains follows, all from one sample in a study of control samples from healthy donors and cancer patients. Profiling relied on immunoSEQ multiplex PCR, and the TCRdb table lists in-frame clones only, not all of them. The table shows 90,000 to 110,000 clones, with 75% to 90% occurring only once. Material for sequencing was blood. The receptor source for this set is a woman aged 45-65 years in good health. CDR3s include the opening cysteine and the closing phenylalanine or tryptophan. Each record gives: J gene, clone size, D gene, V gene, CDR3 protein, CDR3 DNA. The D gene is left open where the match is weak. Where a row states a size, it is once, few, many or the class of an expanded clone; other rows omit it.

TRBJ2-3,NA,NA,TRBV19,CASSPSTDTQYF,TGTGCCAGTAGTCCAAGCACAGATACGCAGTATTTT
TRBJ1-3,NA,NA,TRBV18,CASSRLDGGSGNTIYF,TGTGCCAGCTCACGTCTCGACGGCGGCTCTGGAAACACCATATATTTT
TRBJ1-2,NA,TRBD1,TRBV13,CASSLGTGDGYTF,TGTGCCAGCAGCCTCGGGACAGGGGATGGCTACACCTTC
TRBJ2-3,NA,NA,TRBV7-2,CASSPIRTGGGGQYF,TGTGCCAGCAGCCCCATTAGGACGGGGGGCGGGGGGCAGTATTTT
TRBJ2-2,NA,NA,TRBV7-6,CASSARNPGELFF,TGTGCCAGCAGCGCACGAAACCCCGGGGAGCTGTTTTTT
TRBJ2-1,NA,NA,TRBV30,CAWRTGSYNEQFF,TGTGCCTGGAGAACAGGTTCCTACAATGAGCAGTTCTTC
TRBJ2-3,NA,NA,TRBV7-9,CASSLENLAIGGHTQYF,TGTGCCAGCAGCCTGGAGAACCTAGCGATAGGCGGGCATACGCAGTATTTT
TRBJ2-1,NA,NA,TRBV24-1,CATSDLRGPNEQFF,TGTGCCACCAGTGATTTGCGGGGACCCAATGAGCAGTTCTTC
TRBJ2-1,NA,TRBD2,TRBV5-1,CASSSNLGLAGQFF,TGCGCCAGCAGCTCGAACCTGGGACTAGCGGGGCAGTTCTTC
TRBJ1-1,NA,NA,TRBV28,CASSAGRAEAFF,TGTGCCAGCAGCGCCGGGAGGGCTGAAGCTTTCTTT
TRBJ2-1,NA,NA,TRBV5-4,CASSPTGTIEQFF,TGTGCCAGCAGCCCTACAGGGACCATTGAGCAGTTCTTC
TRBJ2-1,NA,TRBD1,TRBV4-3,CASSQDRRQGAYNEQFF,TGCGCCAGCAGCCAAGATAGGAGACAGGGGGCCTACAATGAGCAGTTCTTC
TRBJ2-3,NA,NA,TRBV5-1,CASTSMIADTQYF,TGCGCCAGCACCTCTATGATAGCAGATACGCAGTATTTT
TRBJ1-3,once,NA,TRBV7-6,CASSLAVWGSGNTIYF,TGTGCCAGCAGCTTAGCTGTATGGGGATCCGGAAACACCATATATTTT
TRBJ2-5,NA,NA,TRBV7-2,CASSAGGPWETQYF,TGTGCCAGCAGCGCCGGAGGGCCCTGGGAGACCCAGTACTTC
TRBJ1-1,few,NA,TRBV30,CAWIRGSEAFF,TGTGCCTGGATTAGGGGATCTGAAGCTTTCTTT
TRBJ2-7,NA,TRBD1,TRBV25-1,CASSEVGTGSYEQYF,TGTGCCAGCAGTGAAGTCGGGACAGGCTCCTACGAGCAGTACTTC
TRBJ2-4,NA,NA,TRBV6-5,CASSYSNSLGNIQYF,TGTGCCAGCAGTTACTCGAATTCTCTAGGTAACATTCAGTACTTC
TRBJ2-2,NA,NA,TRBV7-6,CASRKSGPTNTGELFF,TGTGCCAGCCGGAAAAGTGGACCAACGAACACCGGGGAGCTGTTTTTT
TRBJ1-5,NA,NA,TRBV19,CASSIEHALSNQPQHF,TGTGCCAGTAGTATAGAACATGCCCTTTCCAATCAGCCCCAGCATTTT
TRBJ2-2,NA,NA,TRBV7-2,CASSTEGGVTGELFF,TGTGCCAGCAGCACCGAGGGGGGAGTAACCGGGGAGCTGTTTTTT
TRBJ1-1,few,NA,TRBV11-1,CASSSAGNSREAFF,TGTGCCAGCAGCTCGGCAGGGAACTCACGAGAAGCTTTCTTT
TRBJ2-1,NA,TRBD2,TRBV7-2,CATPPAGVVLDNEQFF,TGTGCCACCCCGCCGGCGGGAGTGGTATTGGACAATGAGCAGTTCTTC
TRBJ2-6,NA,TRBD1,TRBV11-3,CASSPGQGRHSGANVLTF,TGTGCCAGCAGCCCCGGACAGGGCCGCCACTCTGGGGCCAACGTCCTGACTTTC
TRBJ2-2,NA,NA,TRBV7-2,CASSLQADTGELFF,TGTGCCAGCAGCTTACAAGCCGACACCGGGGAGCTGTTTTTT
TRBJ1-2,NA,NA,TRBV19,CASKRGRDSWGGYTF,TGTGCCAGTAAAAGAGGACGGGACTCTTGGGGAGGCTACACCTTC
TRBJ1-5,few,NA,TRBV2,CASSGRAVSNQPQHF,TGTGCCAGCAGTGGCCGGGCCGTAAGCAATCAGCCCCAGCATTTT
TRBJ1-3,NA,NA,TRBV21-1,CARANRPSGNTIYF,TGTGCCAGGGCCAACAGGCCTTCTGGAAACACCATATATTTT
TRBJ1-2,once,TRBD1,TRBV3-1/TRBV3-2,CASSPIRDRGLANYGYTF,TGTGCCAGCAGCCCGATCCGGGACAGGGGGCTTGCCAACTATGGCTACACCTTC
TRBJ2-5,NA,NA,TRBV5-1,CASSLWLQETQYF,TGCGCCAGCAGCTTGTGGTTGCAAGAGACCCAGTACTTC
TRBJ1-1,NA,NA,TRBV5-1,CASSWGIRGGDEAFF,TGCGCCAGCAGCTGGGGAATCAGGGGAGGGGACGAAGCTTTCTTT
TRBJ1-1,NA,NA,TRBV30,CAWSVDENTEAFF,TGTGCCTGGAGTGTAGACGAGAACACTGAAGCTTTCTTT
TRBJ1-4,NA,NA,TRBV27,CASSFIGGRGEKLFF,TGTGCCAGCAGTTTTATAGGCGGGAGAGGGGAAAAACTGTTTTTT
TRBJ2-3,NA,NA,TRBV11-2,CASSLDRQYF,TGTGCCAGCAGCTTGGACAGGCAGTATTTT
TRBJ2-1,NA,TRBD1,TRBV4-3,CASSHLEQGNEQFF,TGCGCCAGCAGCCACCTAGAACAGGGGAATGAGCAGTTCTTC
TRBJ2-7,NA,TRBD1,TRBV19,CATGQIYEQYF,TGTGCCACGGGACAGATCTACGAGCAGTACTTC
TRBJ1-4,NA,NA,TRBV29-1,CSAGFGPQSEKLFF,TGCAGCGCCGGGTTCGGGCCCCAGAGTGAAAAACTGTTTTTT
TRBJ1-4,NA,NA,TRBV5-1,CASSGGRGDEKLFF,TGCGCCAGCAGCGGAGGGCGCGGGGATGAAAAACTGTTTTTT
TRBJ1-5,NA,NA,TRBV7-9,CASSRQNQPQHF,TGTGCCAGCAGCCGCCAGAATCAGCCCCAGCATTTT
TRBJ2-2,NA,TRBD1,TRBV7-6,CASSLLSAQGDAGELFF,TGTGCCAGCAGCTTACTATCAGCGCAGGGGGACGCCGGGGAGCTGTTTTTT
TRBJ2-1,NA,TRBD2,TRBV11-2,CASSLTSGNEQFF,TGTGCCAGCAGCTTGACTAGCGGAAACGAGCAGTTCTTC
TRBJ2-1,NA,NA,TRBV9,CASSPSGGSSYNEQFF,TGTGCCAGCAGCCCCTCGGGTGGGAGCTCCTACAATGAGCAGTTCTTC